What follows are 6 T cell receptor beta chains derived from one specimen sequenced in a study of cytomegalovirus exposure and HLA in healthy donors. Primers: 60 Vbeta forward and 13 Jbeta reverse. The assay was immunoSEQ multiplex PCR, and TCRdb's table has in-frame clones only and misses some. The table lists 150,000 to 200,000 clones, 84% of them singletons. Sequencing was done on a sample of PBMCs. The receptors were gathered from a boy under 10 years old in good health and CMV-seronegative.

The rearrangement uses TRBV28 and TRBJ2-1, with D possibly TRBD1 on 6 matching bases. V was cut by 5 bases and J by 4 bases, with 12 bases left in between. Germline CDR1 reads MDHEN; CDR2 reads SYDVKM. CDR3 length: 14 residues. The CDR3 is CASSAKGDYNEQFF. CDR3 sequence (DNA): TGTGCCAGCAGTGCTAAGGGGGATTACAATGAGCAGTTCTTC.

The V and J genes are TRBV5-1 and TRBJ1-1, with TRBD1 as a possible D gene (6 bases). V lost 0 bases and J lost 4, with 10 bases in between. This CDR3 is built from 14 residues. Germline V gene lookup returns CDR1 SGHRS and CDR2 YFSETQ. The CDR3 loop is CASSLDREGTEAFF. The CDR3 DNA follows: TGCGCCAGCAGCTTGGACAGGGAAGGCACTGAAGCTTTCTTT.

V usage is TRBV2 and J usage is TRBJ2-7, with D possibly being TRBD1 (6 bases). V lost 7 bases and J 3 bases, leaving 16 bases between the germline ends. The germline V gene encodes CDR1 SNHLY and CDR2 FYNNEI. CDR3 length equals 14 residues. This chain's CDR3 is CASTPGLGGYEQYF. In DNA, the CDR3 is TGTGCCAGCACCCCAGGGCTAGGGGGCTACGAGCAGTACTTC.

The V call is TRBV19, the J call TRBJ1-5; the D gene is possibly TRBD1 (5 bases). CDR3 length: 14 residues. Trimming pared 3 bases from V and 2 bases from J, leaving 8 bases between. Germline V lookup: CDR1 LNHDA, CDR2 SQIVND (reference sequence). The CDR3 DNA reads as TGTGCCAGTAGTATGTCCAGGGGCAATCAGCCCCAGCATTTT. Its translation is CASSMSRGNQPQHF.

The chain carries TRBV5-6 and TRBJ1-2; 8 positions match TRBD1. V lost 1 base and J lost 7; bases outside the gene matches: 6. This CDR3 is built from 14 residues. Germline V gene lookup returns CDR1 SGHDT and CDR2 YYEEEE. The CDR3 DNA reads TGTGCCAGCAGCTTGCGGCAGGGGGCGTTTGGCTACACCTTC. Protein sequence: CASSLRQGAFGYTF.

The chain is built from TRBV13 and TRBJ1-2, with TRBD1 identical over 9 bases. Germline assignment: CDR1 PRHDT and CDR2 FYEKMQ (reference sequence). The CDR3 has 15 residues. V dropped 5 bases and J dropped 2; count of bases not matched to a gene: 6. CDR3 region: CASSPRGTGNYGYTF. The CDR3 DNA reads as TGTGCCAGCAGCCCACGTGGGACAGGGAACTATGGCTACACCTTC.